The rows below give T cell receptor beta chains drawn from one sample of a study of blood T cells in healthy people across ages. TCRdb re-derived calls from the 5' RACE reads in MiXCR, one entry per CDR3 protein. The data contain approximately 1.5 million distinct CDR3 sequences, about 45% of them seen just once; the ten biggest clones take up roughly 3.7%. The sample consisted of blood. The source of these receptors is a woman aged 18 to 35 in good health. Each CDR3 is given with its conserved first and last residue. D genes are given only for firm matches. Rows may omit the clone size; those that give it use once, few, many or a size class.

abundance,d_gene,j_gene,v_gene,CDR3nt,CDR3aa
few,.,TRBJ2-3,TRBV20-1,TGCAGTGCTAGAGATTATAGGGGCACAGATACGCAGTATTTT,CSARDYRGTDTQYF
.,.,TRBJ2-7,TRBV7-2,TGTGCCAGCAGCCCCGACAGGTTCGAGCAGTACTTC,CASSPDRFEQYF
many,.,TRBJ1-4,TRBV3-1,TGTGCCAGCAGCCAAGAAGTTCACTCGGGGATATCGAGGTCAGGTGAAAAACTGTTTTTT,CASSQEVHSGISRSGEKLFF
.,.,TRBJ1-6,TRBV5-5,TGTGCCAGCAGCTTGGATGTTGGGACACGTAATTCACCCCTCCACTTT,CASSLDVGTRNSPLHF
few,.,TRBJ1-2,TRBV7-3,TGTGCCAGCAGCCCAACGGGACAAAATGGCTACACCTTC,CASSPTGQNGYTF
.,TRBD1,TRBJ2-7,TRBV24-1,TGTGCCACCAGTGATTCAGGGGGCTCCTACAATGAGCAGTACTTC,CATSDSGGSYNEQYF
few,.,TRBJ1-4,TRBV7-9,TGTGCCAGCAGCCCGGACATCCAAAATGAAAAACTGTTTTTT,CASSPDIQNEKLFF
.,.,TRBJ1-2,TRBV6-2/TRBV6-3,TGTGCCAGCAGTTACGAAGGGGTGGGCGGCTACACCTTC,CASSYEGVGGYTF
few,TRBD1,TRBJ1-6,TRBV9,TGTGCCAGCAGCGTACGCCCAGACAGGGATAATTCACCCCTCCACTTT,CASSVRPDRDNSPLHF
.,.,TRBJ1-1,TRBV6-6,TGTGCCAGCAGTTACAAACAGGGACCTGAAGCTTTCTTT,CASSYKQGPEAFF
.,.,TRBJ1-2,TRBV9,TGTGCCAGCAAAAGCTACTATGGCTACACCTTC,CASKSYYGYTF
.,.,TRBJ2-7,TRBV4-3,TGCGCCAGCAGCCAGACCCCGGGCATCCAGTACTTC,CASSQTPGIQYF
.,TRBD2,TRBJ2-1,TRBV11-1,TGTGCCAGCAGCTTAGAAGCGGGGGTTCCCTACAATGAGCAGTTCTTC,CASSLEAGVPYNEQFF
.,.,TRBJ2-1,TRBV28,TGTGCCAGCAGTCCAACCCTGGGACCACACGGTGAGCAGTTCTTC,CASSPTLGPHGEQFF
few,.,TRBJ1-2,TRBV20-1,TGCAGTGCTATACGATCGACAGATCCCTATGGCTACACCTTC,CSAIRSTDPYGYTF
few,.,TRBJ2-4,TRBV27,TGTGCGACGTCGGGATTAGCCAAAAACATTCAGTACTTC,CATSGLAKNIQYF
.,.,TRBJ2-7,TRBV11-2,TGTGCCAGCAGCATCTTATGGGGCAGGAGCTCCTACGAGCAGTACTTC,CASSILWGRSSYEQYF
.,TRBD1,TRBJ2-1,TRBV29-1,TGCAGCGTTGAAGATCCCCCGTTTACCTACAGGGGGAGGCATTTATCGGAGTTCTTC,CSVEDPPFTYRGRHLSEFF
once,TRBD1,TRBJ2-5,TRBV6-2/TRBV6-3,TGTGCCAGCAGCTCCGGACAGGTCCCGTTCTCCGATAATGAGCAGTACTTC,CASSSGQVPFSDNEQYF
many,TRBD1,TRBJ1-2,TRBV5-5,TGTGCCAGCAGCTTGCGGACAGGGACTAACTATGGCTACACCTTC,CASSLRTGTNYGYTF
few,TRBD2,TRBJ2-1,TRBV12-3/TRBV12-4,TGTGCCAGCAGGTCACTAGCGCGTGAGCAGTTCTTC,CASRSLAREQFF
.,.,TRBJ2-3,TRBV27,TGTGCCAGCAGCCGGGACTTTCGCACAGATACGCAGTATTTT,CASSRDFRTDTQYF
once,TRBD1,TRBJ2-3,TRBV6-6,TGTGCCAGCAGTTACTCCCGGGGACAGGCGCGCGGAGATACGCAGTATTTT,CASSYSRGQARGDTQYF
.,TRBD1,TRBJ2-1,TRBV12-3/TRBV12-4,TGTGCCAGCAGTTCAGGGACAGGGGTTAGGTCCTACAATGAGCAGTTCTTC,CASSSGTGVRSYNEQFF
few,TRBD2,TRBJ2-1,TRBV7-6,TGTGCCAGCAGCGTCGGGGGGGTCCTAGCCAATGAGCAGTTCTTC,CASSVGGVLANEQFF
.,TRBD2,TRBJ2-5,TRBV6-1,TGTGCCAGCCGGAGGGAAGCGGGGGGATCTCAAGAGACCCAGTACTTC,CASRREAGGSQETQYF
.,.,TRBJ2-1,TRBV6-2/TRBV6-3,TGTGCCAGCAGTCCCACCTCTTTGGAGCAGTTCTTC,CASSPTSLEQFF
once,TRBD1,TRBJ2-5,TRBV13,TGTGCCAGCAGCTCAGGGGGCGCGGGTTACAATGAGCAGTACTTC,CASSSGGAGYNEQYF
.,.,TRBJ2-5,TRBV7-9,TGTTCTCCAGGCGGGGAGCCAGGGAAGACCCAGTACTTC,CSPGGEPGKTQYF
.,TRBD2,TRBJ2-7,TRBV10-3,TGTGCCATCAGTAGGGGGGAGCGGGAGATGAACAATGAGCAGTACTTC,CAISRGEREMNNEQYF
.,.,TRBJ2-5,TRBV2,TGTGCCAGCAGCAACCGGGTCCCCCCACAAGAGACCCAGTACTTC,CASSNRVPPQETQYF
few,TRBD2,TRBJ2-2,TRBV5-1,TGCGCCTCCCTACGGGGGGTGGCGAACACCGGGGAGCTGTTTTTT,CASLRGVANTGELFF
.,.,TRBJ1-1,TRBV7-9,TGTGCCAGCAGCAACGACCGGCGGAACACTGAAGCTTTCTTT,CASSNDRRNTEAFF